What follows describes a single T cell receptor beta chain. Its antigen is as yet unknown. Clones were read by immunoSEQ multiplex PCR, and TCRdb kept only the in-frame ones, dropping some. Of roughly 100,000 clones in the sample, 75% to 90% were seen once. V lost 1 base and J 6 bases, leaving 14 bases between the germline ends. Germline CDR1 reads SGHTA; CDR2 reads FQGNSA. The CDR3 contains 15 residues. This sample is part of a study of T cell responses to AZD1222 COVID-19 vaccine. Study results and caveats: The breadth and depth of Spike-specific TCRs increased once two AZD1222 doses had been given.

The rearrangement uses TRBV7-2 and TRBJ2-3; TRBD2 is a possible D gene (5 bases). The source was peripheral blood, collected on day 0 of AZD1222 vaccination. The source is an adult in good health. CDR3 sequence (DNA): TGTGCCAGCAGCTTAGGTTGGGGAGCTGTGGATACGCAGTATTTT. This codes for CASSLGWGAVDTQYF.